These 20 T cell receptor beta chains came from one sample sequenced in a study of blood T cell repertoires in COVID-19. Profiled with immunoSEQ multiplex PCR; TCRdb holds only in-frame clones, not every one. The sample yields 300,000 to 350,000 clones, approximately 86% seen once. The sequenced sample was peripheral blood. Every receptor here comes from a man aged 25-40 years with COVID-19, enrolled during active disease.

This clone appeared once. In DNA, the CDR3 is TGTGCCAGCGCCCCGGGAAACACTGAAGCTTTCTTT. Protein product: CASAPGNTEAFF. The chain is built from TRBV19 and TRBJ1-1, with unresolved D. The germline V gene has CDR1 LNHDA and CDR2 SQIVND (reference sequence). Trimming pared 9 bases from V and 2 bases from J, leaving 10 bases between. CDR3 length: 12 amino acids.

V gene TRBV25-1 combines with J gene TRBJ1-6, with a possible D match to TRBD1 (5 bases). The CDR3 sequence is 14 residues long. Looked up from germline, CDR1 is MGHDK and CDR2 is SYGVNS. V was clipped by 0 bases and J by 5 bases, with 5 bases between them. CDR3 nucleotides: TGTGCCAGCAGTGAATACAGGGATAATTCACCCCTCCACTTT. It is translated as CASSEYRDNSPLHF.

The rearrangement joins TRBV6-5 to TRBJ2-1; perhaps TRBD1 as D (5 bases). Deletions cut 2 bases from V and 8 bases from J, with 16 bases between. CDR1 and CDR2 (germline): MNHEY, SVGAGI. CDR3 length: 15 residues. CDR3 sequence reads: CASSYRGLSFDEQFF. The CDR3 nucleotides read TGTGCCAGCAGTTACAGGGGTTTATCTTTCGATGAGCAGTTCTTC.

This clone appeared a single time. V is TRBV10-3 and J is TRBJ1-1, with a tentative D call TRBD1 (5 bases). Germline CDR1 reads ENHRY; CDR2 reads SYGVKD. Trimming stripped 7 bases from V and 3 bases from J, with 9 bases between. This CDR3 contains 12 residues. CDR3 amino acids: CAITGGDTEAFF. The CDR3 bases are TGTGCCATCACGGGAGGGGACACTGAAGCTTTCTTT.

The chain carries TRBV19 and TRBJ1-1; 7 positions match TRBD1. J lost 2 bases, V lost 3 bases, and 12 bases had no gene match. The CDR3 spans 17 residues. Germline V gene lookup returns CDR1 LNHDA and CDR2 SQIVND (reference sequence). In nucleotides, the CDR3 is TGTGCCAGTAGTATTAGACAGGGCGAATTCAGAAACACTGAAGCTTTCTTT. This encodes CASSIRQGEFRNTEAFF.

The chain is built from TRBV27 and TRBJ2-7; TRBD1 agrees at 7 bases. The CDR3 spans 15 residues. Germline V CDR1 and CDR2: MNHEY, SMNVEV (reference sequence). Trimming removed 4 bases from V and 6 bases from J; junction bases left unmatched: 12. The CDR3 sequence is CASSSSDRYFFEQYF. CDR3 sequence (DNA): TGTGCCAGCAGTTCCTCGGACAGGTATTTTTTCGAGCAGTACTTC.

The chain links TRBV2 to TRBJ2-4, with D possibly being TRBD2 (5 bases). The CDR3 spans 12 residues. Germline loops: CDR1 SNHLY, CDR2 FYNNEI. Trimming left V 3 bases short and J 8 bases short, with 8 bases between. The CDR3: CASSDWGDIQYF. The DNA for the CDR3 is TGTGCCAGCAGTGATTGGGGAGACATTCAGTACTTC.

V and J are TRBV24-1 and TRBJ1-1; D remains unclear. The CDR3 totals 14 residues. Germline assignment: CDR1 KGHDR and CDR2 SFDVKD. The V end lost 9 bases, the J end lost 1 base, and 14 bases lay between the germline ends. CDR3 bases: TGTGCCACCCCCTTTAGCGGAGCGAACACTGAAGCTTTCTTT. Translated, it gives CATPFSGANTEAFF.

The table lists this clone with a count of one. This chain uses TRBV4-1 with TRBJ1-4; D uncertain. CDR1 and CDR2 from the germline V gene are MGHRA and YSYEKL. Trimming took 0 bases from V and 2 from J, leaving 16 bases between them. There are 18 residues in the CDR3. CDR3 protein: CASSQDISRAMTNEKLFF. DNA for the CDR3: TGCGCCAGCAGCCAAGATATATCGAGGGCGATGACTAATGAAAAACTGTTTTTT.

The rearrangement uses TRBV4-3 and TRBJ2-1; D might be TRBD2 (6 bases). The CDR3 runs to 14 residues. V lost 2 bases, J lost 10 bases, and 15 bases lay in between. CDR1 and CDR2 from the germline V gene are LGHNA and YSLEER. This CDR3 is CASSQPGTPHEQFF. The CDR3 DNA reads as TGCGCCAGCAGCCAACCCGGGACTCCCCACGAGCAGTTCTTC.

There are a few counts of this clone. This CDR3 reads CASRGTDFYGYTF. The CDR3 region has the DNA TGTGCCAGCAGAGGAACGGACTTCTATGGCTACACCTTC. This rearrangement joins TRBV5-4 to TRBJ1-2; D not certain. The CDR3 has 13 amino acids. The V end was cut by 5 bases, the J end by 4 bases, with 12 bases between. The germline gives CDR1 SGHNT, CDR2 YYREEE (reference sequence). The full variable domain, completed using reference TRBV5-4 and TRBJ1-2, is ETGVTQSPTHLIKTRGQQVTLRCSSQSGHNTVSWYQQALGQGPQFIFQYYREEENGRGNFPPRFSGLQFPNYSSELNVNALELDDSALYLCASRGTDFYGYTFGSGTRLTVV.

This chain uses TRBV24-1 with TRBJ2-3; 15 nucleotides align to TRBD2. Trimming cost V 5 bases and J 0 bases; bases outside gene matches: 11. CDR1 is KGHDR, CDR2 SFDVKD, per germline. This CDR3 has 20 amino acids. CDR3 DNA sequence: TGTGCCACCAGTGGTCCGGGACTAGCGGGGGGCCAGTCGAGCACAGATACGCAGTATTTT. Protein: CATSGPGLAGGQSSTDTQYF.

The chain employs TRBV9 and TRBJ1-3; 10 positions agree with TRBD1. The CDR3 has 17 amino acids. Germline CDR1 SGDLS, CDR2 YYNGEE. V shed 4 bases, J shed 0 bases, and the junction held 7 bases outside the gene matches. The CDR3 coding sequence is TGTGCCAGCAGCCTGGGGGGACAGGGGAACTCTGGAAACACCATATATTTT. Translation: CASSLGGQGNSGNTIYF.

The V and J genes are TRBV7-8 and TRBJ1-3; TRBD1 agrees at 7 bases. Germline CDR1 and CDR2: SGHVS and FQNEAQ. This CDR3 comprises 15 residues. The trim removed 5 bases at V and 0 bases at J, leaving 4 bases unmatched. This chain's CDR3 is CASSPGQHSGNTIYF. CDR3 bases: TGTGCCAGCAGCCCGGGACAGCACTCTGGAAACACCATATATTTT. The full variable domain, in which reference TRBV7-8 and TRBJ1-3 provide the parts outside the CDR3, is GAGVSQSPRYKVAKRGQDVALRCDPISGHVSLFWYQQALGQGPEFLTYFQNEAQLDKSGLPSDRFFAERPEGSVSTLKIQRTQQEDSAVYLCASSPGQHSGNTIYFGEGSWLTVV.

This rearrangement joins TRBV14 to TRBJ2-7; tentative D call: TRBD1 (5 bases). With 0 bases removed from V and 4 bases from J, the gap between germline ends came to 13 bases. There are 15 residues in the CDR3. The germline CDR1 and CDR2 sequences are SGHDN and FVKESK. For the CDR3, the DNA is TGTGCCAGCAGCCAAGATAGGTGGGCAGGGTACGAGCAGTACTTC. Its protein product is CASSQDRWAGYEQYF.

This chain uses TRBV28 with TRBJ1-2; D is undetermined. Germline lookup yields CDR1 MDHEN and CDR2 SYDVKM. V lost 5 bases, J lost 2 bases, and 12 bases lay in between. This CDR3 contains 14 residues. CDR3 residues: CASSAQNVNYGYTF. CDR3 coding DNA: TGTGCCAGCAGTGCGCAAAACGTGAACTATGGCTACACCTTC.

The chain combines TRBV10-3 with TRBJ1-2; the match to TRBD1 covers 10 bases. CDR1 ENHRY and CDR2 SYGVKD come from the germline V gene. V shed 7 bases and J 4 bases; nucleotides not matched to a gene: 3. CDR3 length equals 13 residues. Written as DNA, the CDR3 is TGTGCCATCAATAGGGACAGGGGCTATGGCTACACCTTC. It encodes CAINRDRGYGYTF.

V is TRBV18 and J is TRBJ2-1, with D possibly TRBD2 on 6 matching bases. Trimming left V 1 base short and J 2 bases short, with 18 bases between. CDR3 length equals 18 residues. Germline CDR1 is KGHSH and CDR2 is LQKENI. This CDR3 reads CASSPLGLTGAAYNEQFF. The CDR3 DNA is TGTGCCAGCTCACCACTAGGTCTAACGGGAGCGGCCTACAATGAGCAGTTCTTC.

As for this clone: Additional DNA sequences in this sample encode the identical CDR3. The CDR3 DNA sequence: TGTGCCAGCAGCTTAGGGCAGGGAAATGAAAAACTGTTTTTT. Protein: CASSLGQGNEKLFF. This chain links TRBV7-9 with TRBJ1-4; TRBD1 might be the D (5 bases). Germline-derived CDR1 and CDR2 are SEHNR and FQNEAQ (reference sequence). The CDR3 is 14 residues long. Trimming took 1 base from V and 5 from J, leaving 8 bases between them.

The CDR3 coding sequence is TGTGCCAGCGACAGGGGGCGCGATGGCTACACCTTC. Its protein product is CASDRGRDGYTF. The chain couples TRBV5-6 to TRBJ1-2; TRBD1 aligns across 10 bases. Germline assignment: CDR1 SGHDT and CDR2 YYEEEE. The CDR3 spans 12 residues. V was pared by 7 bases and J by 6 bases, with 3 bases of the junction left unmatched.